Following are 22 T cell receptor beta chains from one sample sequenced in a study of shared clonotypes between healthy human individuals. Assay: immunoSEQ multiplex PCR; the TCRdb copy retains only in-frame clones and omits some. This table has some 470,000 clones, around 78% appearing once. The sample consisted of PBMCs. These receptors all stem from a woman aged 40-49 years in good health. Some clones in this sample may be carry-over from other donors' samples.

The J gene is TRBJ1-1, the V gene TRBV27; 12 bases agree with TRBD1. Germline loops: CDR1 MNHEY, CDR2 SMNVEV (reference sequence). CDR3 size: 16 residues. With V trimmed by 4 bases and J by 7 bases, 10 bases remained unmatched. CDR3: CASSYAGTGGKGEAFF. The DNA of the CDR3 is TGTGCCAGCAGTTACGCCGGGACAGGGGGCAAGGGTGAAGCTTTCTTT.

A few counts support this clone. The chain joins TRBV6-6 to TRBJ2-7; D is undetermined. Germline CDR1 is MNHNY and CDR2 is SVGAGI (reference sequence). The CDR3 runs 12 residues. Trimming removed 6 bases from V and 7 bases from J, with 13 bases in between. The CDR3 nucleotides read TGTGCCAGCAGCCCCGGCGCGAGGGAGCAGTACTTC. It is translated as CASSPGAREQYF.

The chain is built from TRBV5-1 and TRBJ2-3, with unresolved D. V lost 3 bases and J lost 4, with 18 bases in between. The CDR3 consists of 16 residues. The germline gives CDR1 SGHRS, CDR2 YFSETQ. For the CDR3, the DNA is TGCGCCAGCAGCTCGGACCTACATAGAAGCGCAGATACGCAGTATTTT. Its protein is CASSSDLHRSADTQYF.

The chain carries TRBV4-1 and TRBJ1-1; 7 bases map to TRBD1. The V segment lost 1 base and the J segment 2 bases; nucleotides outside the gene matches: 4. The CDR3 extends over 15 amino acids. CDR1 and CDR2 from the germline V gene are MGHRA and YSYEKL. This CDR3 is CASSQVDRDNTEAFF. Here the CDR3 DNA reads TGCGCCAGCAGCCAAGTCGACAGGGATAACACTGAAGCTTTCTTT.

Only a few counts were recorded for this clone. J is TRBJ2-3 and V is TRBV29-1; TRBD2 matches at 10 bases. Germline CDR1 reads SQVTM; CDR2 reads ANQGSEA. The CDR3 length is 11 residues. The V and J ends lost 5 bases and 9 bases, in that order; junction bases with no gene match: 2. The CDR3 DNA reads TGCAGCGTTCCTAGCGGGAGCACGCAGTATTTT. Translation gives CSVPSGSTQYF.

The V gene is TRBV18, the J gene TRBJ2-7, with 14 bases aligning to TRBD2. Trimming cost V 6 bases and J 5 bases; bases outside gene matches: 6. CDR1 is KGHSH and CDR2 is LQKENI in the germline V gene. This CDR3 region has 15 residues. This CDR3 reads CASSLGLAGEHEQYF. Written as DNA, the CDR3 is TGTGCCAGCTCCCTGGGACTAGCGGGAGAGCACGAGCAGTACTTC.

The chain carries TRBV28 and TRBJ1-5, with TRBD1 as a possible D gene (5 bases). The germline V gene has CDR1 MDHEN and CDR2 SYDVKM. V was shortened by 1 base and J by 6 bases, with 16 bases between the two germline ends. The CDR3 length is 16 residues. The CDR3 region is CASSLFVRGAGQPQHF. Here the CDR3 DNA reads TGTGCCAGCAGTTTATTTGTTAGGGGTGCTGGTCAGCCCCAGCATTTT.

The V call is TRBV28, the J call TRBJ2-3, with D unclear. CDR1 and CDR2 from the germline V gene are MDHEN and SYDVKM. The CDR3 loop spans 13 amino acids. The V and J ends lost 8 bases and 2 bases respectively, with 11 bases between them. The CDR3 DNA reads TGTGCCAGCTTGAGGCCCTCCACAGATACGCAGTATTTT. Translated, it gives CASLRPSTDTQYF. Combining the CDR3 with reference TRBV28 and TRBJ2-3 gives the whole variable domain DVKVTQSSRYLVKRTGEKVFLECVQDMDHENMFWYRQDPGLGLRLIYFSYDVKMKEKGDIPEGYSVSREKKERFSLILESASTNQTSMYLCASLRPSTDTQYFGPGTRLTVL.

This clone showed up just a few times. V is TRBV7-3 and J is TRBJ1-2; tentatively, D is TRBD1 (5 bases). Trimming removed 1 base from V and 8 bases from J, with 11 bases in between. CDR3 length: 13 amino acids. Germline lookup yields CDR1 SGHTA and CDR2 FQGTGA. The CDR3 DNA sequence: TGTGCCAGCAGCTTAAACCGGGACTCGGGCTACACCTTC. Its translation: CASSLNRDSGYTF. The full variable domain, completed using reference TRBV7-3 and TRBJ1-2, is GAGVSQTPSNKVTEKGKYVELRCDPISGHTALYWYRQSLGQGPEFLIYFQGTGAADDSGLPNDRFFAVRPEGSVSTLKIQRTERGDSAVYLCASSLNRDSGYTFGSGTRLTVV.

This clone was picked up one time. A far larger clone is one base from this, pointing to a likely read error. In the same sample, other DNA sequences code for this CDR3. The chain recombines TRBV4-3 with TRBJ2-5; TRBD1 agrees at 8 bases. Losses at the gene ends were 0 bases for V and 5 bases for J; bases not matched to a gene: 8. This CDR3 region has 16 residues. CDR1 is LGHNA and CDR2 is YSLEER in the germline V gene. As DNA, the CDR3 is TGCGCCAGCAGCCAAGAAGCTGGGACAGGCGGTGAGACCCAGTACTTC. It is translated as CASSQEAGTGGETQYF.

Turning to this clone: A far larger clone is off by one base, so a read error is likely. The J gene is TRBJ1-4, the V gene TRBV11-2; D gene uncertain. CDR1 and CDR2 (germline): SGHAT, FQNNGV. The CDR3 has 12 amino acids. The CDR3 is CTSSLWREKLFF. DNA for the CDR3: TGTACCAGCAGCTTATGGAGGGAAAAACTGTTTTTT.

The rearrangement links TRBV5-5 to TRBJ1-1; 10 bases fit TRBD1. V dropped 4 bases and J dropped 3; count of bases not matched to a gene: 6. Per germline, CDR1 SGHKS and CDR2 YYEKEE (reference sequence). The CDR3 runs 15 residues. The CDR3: CASSPRTGGDTEAFF. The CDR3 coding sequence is TGTGCCAGCAGCCCACGGACAGGGGGGGACACTGAAGCTTTCTTT.

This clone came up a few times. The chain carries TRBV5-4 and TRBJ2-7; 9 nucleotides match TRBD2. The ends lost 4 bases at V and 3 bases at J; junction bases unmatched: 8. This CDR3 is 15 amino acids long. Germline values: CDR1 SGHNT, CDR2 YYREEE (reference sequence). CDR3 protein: CASSAGGDNGYEQYF. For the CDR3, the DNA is TGTGCCAGCAGCGCGGGAGGGGACAATGGCTACGAGCAGTACTTC.

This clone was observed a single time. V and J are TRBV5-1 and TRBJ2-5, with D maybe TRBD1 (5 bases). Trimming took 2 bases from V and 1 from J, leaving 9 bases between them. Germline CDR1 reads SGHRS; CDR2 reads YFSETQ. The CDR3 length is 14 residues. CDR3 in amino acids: CASSLRTPQETQYF. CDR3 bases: TGCGCCAGCAGCTTAAGGACACCCCAAGAGACCCAGTACTTC. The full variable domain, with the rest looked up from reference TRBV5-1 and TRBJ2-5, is KAGVTQTPRYLIKTRGQQVTLSCSPISGHRSVSWYQQTPGQGLQFLFEYFSETQRNKGNFPGRFSGRQFSNSRSEMNVSTLELGDSALYLCASSLRTPQETQYFGPGTRLLVL.

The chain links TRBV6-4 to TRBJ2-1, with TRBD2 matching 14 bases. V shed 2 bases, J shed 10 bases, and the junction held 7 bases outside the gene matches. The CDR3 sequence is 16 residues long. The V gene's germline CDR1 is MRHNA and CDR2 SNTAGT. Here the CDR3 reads CASSDGGTSGSKEQFF. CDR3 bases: TGTGCCAGCAGTGACGGGGGGACTAGCGGGAGTAAGGAGCAGTTCTTC.

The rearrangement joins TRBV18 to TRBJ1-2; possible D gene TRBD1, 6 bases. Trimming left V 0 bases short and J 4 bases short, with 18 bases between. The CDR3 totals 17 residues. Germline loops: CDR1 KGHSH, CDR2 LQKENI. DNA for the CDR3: TGTGCCAGCTCACCACCAGGCGGGGGGCCGAACAGCTATGGCTACACCTTC. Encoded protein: CASSPPGGGPNSYGYTF.

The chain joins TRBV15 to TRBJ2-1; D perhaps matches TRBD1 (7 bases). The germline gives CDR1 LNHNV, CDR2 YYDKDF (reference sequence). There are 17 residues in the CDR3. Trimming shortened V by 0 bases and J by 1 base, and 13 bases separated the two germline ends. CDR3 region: CATSRDQGGLSYNEQFF. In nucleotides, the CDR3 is TGTGCCACCAGCAGAGATCAGGGGGGATTGTCCTACAATGAGCAGTTCTTC.

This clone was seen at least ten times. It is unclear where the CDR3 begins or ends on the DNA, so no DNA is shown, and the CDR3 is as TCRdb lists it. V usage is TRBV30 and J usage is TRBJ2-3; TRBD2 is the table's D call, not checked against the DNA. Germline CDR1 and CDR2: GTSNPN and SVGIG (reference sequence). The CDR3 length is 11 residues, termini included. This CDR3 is CAWAIGTSGQF.

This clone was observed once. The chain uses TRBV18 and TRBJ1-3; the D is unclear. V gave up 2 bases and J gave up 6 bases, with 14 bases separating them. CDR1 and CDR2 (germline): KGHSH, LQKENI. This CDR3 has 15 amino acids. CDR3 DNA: TGTGCCAGCTCACCAAGTGGCCTATTCACAAACACCATATATTTT. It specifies CASSPSGLFTNTIYF.

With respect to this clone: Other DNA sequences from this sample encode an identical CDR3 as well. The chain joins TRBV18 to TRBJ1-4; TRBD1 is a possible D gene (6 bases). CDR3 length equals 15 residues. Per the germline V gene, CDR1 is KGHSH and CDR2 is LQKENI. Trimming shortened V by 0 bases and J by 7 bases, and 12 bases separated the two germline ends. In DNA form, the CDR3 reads TGTGCCAGCTCACCACCGTCCGAGGGGGGTGAAAAACTGTTTTTT. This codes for CASSPPSEGGEKLFF.

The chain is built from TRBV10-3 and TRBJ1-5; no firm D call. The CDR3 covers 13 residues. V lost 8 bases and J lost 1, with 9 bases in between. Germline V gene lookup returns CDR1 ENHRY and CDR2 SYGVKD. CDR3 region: CAIQKTSNQPQHF. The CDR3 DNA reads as TGTGCCATCCAGAAAACGAGCAATCAGCCCCAGCATTTT.

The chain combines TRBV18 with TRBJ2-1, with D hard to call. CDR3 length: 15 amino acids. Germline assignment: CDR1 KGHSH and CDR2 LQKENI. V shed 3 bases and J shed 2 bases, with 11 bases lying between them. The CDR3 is CASSPFAETYNEQFF. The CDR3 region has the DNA TGTGCCAGCTCACCTTTTGCGGAAACCTACAATGAGCAGTTCTTC. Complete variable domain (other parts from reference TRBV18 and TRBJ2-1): NAGVMQNPRHLVRRRGQEARLRCSPMKGHSHVYWYRQLPEEGLKFMVYLQKENIIDESGMPKERFSAEFPKEGPSILRIQQVVRGDSAAYFCASSPFAETYNEQFFGPGTRLTVL.